Below are 18 T cell receptor beta chains sequenced from a single sample in a study of T cell responses to AZD1222 COVID-19 vaccine. TCRdb keeps only in-frame clones here, not all; method: immunoSEQ multiplex PCR. The sample yields approximately 150,000 clones, approximately 91% seen once. Here the sequenced sample was peripheral blood, taken on day 0 of AZD1222 vaccination. These receptors originate from an adult in good health.

This chain links TRBV9 with TRBJ1-4; 7 positions match TRBD1. V lost 3 bases to trimming and J lost 4 bases; unmatched junction nucleotides: 3. The CDR3 length is 14 residues. Germline V lookup: CDR1 SGDLS, CDR2 YYNGEE. The CDR3 region has the DNA TGTGCCAGCAGCGCTGGGGACAGTAATGAAAAACTGTTTTTT. It translates to CASSAGDSNEKLFF.

The rearrangement uses TRBV9 and TRBJ2-3, with 13 bases fitting TRBD2. Losses at the gene ends were 4 bases for V and 0 bases for J; bases not matched to a gene: 11. The CDR3 is 19 residues long. Germline CDR1 reads SGDLS; CDR2 reads YYNGEE. In DNA form, the CDR3 reads TGTGCCAGCAGCTTCTACGGGACTAGCGGGACTGGTAGCACAGATACGCAGTATTTT. Translation: CASSFYGTSGTGSTDTQYF.

CDR3 loop: CASSPPLGRESGTIYF. CDR3 sequence (DNA): TGTGCCAGCTCACCACCGTTGGGCAGGGAGTCGGGCACCATATATTTT. The chain carries TRBV18 and TRBJ1-3; D possibly corresponds to TRBD1 (5 bases). This CDR3 spans 16 amino acids. The germline V gene has CDR1 KGHSH and CDR2 LQKENI. V was trimmed by 0 bases and J by 9 bases, leaving 18 bases between them. The variable domain in full, completed from reference TRBV18 and TRBJ1-3, reads NAGVMQNPRHLVRRRGQEARLRCSPMKGHSHVYWYRQLPEEGLKFMVYLQKENIIDESGMPKERFSAEFPKEGPSILRIQQVVRGDSAAYFCASSPPLGRESGTIYFGEGSWLTVV.

J is TRBJ2-2 and V is TRBV9; no clear D. Germline V lookup: CDR1 SGDLS, CDR2 YYNGEE. V was clipped by 4 bases and J by 6 bases, with 13 bases between them. The CDR3 has 14 amino acids. The DNA of the CDR3 is TGTGCCAGCAGCACAGAAATAGGGTCCGGGGAGCTGTTTTTT. Translation gives CASSTEIGSGELFF.

V is TRBV11-3 and J is TRBJ2-3; tentative D call: TRBD2 (6 bases). V was trimmed by 2 bases and J by 6 bases, leaving 18 bases between them. The CDR3 has 16 residues. Germline CDR1 is SGHNT and CDR2 is YENEEA. CDR3 DNA sequence: TGTGCCAGCAGCTTATCAGCCGGGGGAGCCCGGGATACGCAGTATTTT. It translates to CASSLSAGGARDTQYF.

This clone appeared once. The chain carries TRBV7-9 and TRBJ2-2; D is possibly TRBD2 (6 bases). V lost 2 bases, J lost 7 bases, and 8 bases lay in between. The germline gives CDR1 SEHNR, CDR2 FQNEAQ (reference sequence). CDR3 length: 13 amino acids. This CDR3 is CASSLREIGELFF. The CDR3 DNA sequence: TGTGCCAGCAGCTTACGGGAGATCGGGGAGCTGTTTTTT.

The chain carries TRBV7-9 and TRBJ2-3; D call uncertain. Germline V CDR1 and CDR2: SEHNR, FQNEAQ (reference sequence). Trimming cost V 3 bases and J 0 bases, with 13 bases left between them. CDR3 length: 16 residues. The CDR3 nucleotides read TGTGCCAGCAGCTTTTCTCGGGTCAGAAGCACAGATACGCAGTATTTT. It is translated as CASSFSRVRSTDTQYF.

The chain recombines TRBV7-2 with TRBJ2-1; the match to TRBD2 covers 7 bases. V trimming: 4 bases; J trimming: 6 bases; junction bases outside the gene matches: 15. This CDR3 has 17 amino acids. Germline V CDR1 and CDR2: SGHTA, FQGNSA. The CDR3 sequence: CASSSAGAGVGVNEQFF. Written as DNA, the CDR3 is TGTGCCAGCAGCTCCGCCGGGGCGGGAGTGGGGGTCAATGAGCAGTTCTTC.

The J gene is TRBJ1-1, the V gene TRBV30; 7 bases are a match to TRBD1. The length of the CDR3 is 13 residues. V lost 3 bases to trimming and J lost 4 bases; unmatched junction nucleotides: 5. Germline CDR1 GTSNPN, CDR2 SVGIG (reference sequence). CDR3 nucleotide sequence: TGTGCCTGGAGCGAAACAGGGGTCACTGAAGCTTTCTTT. Protein product: CAWSETGVTEAFF.

This rearrangement joins TRBV12-3 or TRBV12-4 to TRBJ2-1; 9 bases are shared with TRBD1. This CDR3 region has 13 residues. V shed 5 bases and J 10 bases; nucleotides not matched to a gene: 6. The CDR3 is CASSMDRGREQFF. The CDR3 nucleotides are TGTGCCAGCAGTATGGACAGGGGCAGGGAGCAGTTCTTC.

This clone has just a few counts. V and J are TRBV7-9 and TRBJ2-5; 10 nucleotides align to TRBD2. Germline CDR1 and CDR2: SEHNR and FQNEAQ (reference sequence). This CDR3 contains 16 residues. With V trimmed by 2 bases and J by 2 bases, 5 bases remained unmatched. CDR3 sequence: CASSLLVAGGQETQYF. CDR3 sequence (DNA): TGTGCCAGCAGCTTATTGGTAGCGGGAGGACAAGAGACCCAGTACTTC.

This chain joins TRBV5-6 and TRBJ1-2, with TRBD1 as a possible D gene (5 bases). Germline CDR1 reads SGHDT; CDR2 reads YYEEEE. With 0 bases removed from V and 2 bases from J, the gap between germline ends came to 17 bases. The CDR3 totals 17 residues. CDR3 protein: CASSLAGGTVGNYGYTF. Written as DNA, the CDR3 is TGTGCCAGCAGCTTGGCGGGGGGTACTGTAGGGAACTATGGCTACACCTTC.

This clone was seen once. The chain uses TRBV29-1 and TRBJ1-1, with D tentatively TRBD1 (5 bases). The CDR3 spans 14 residues. Trimming removed 6 bases from V and 5 bases from J, with 19 bases in between. Germline CDR1 reads SQVTM; CDR2 reads ANQGSEA. CDR3 sequence (DNA): TGCAGCGTAAAAGGGATTGGGGGGAGTACTGAAGCTTTCTTT. Residues: CSVKGIGGSTEAFF.

The chain carries TRBV10-3 and TRBJ2-5; D perhaps matches TRBD2 (7 bases). V gave up 0 bases and J gave up 13 bases, with 18 bases separating them. There are 14 residues in the CDR3. The V gene's germline CDR1 is ENHRY and CDR2 SYGVKD. CDR3 in amino acids: CAISESRLGGARYF. The CDR3 bases are TGTGCCATCAGTGAGTCGCGACTAGGGGGGGCCCGGTACTTC.

The J gene is TRBJ1-4, the V gene TRBV10-3; the D is unclear. Per the germline V gene, CDR1 is ENHRY and CDR2 is SYGVKD. This CDR3 has 12 amino acids. V shed 5 bases and J shed 0 bases, with 1 base lying between them. CDR3 bases: TGTGCCATCAGTTCAACTAATGAAAAACTGTTTTTT. Its protein is CAISSTNEKLFF.

V usage is TRBV11-2 and J usage is TRBJ1-3, with no clear D. The CDR3 is 11 amino acids. The germline gives CDR1 SGHAT, CDR2 FQNNGV. The V gene lost 8 bases and the J gene lost 7 bases, with 9 bases spanning the gap. CDR3 protein: CASRLGNTIYF. The CDR3 bases are TGTGCCAGCCGCCTCGGCAACACCATATATTTT.

V and J are TRBV7-8 and TRBJ2-7, with D tentatively TRBD1 (5 bases). Germline V lookup: CDR1 SGHVS, CDR2 FQNEAQ. CDR3 length: 16 residues. V lost 5 bases, J lost 1 base, and 18 bases lay in between. CDR3 DNA sequence: TGTGCCAGCAGCCGAGGCAGGACAAGCCCGTCCTACGAGCAGTACTTC. This encodes CASSRGRTSPSYEQYF.

The CDR3 nucleotides are TGTGCCAGCTCAGCAATGGACAGGGGCCTCACAGATACGCAGTATTTT. Translation: CASSAMDRGLTDTQYF. The chain has TRBV18 and TRBJ2-3; 9 bases fit TRBD1. V trimming: 5 bases; J trimming: 2 bases; junction bases outside the gene matches: 8. Germline V lookup: CDR1 KGHSH, CDR2 LQKENI. This CDR3 has 16 residues.